These 25 T cell receptor beta chains originate from one sample sequenced in a study of Ad26.COV2.S vaccination and SARS-CoV-2 variants. Stated treatment: about 20 received Ad26.COV2.S at low or high dose, single or two shots; 5 received placebo; per-sample allocation not given. Sample collection was performed on day 63 after the first vaccine or placebo injection. Sequenced by immunoSEQ multiplex PCR; TCRdb stores in-frame clones only, minus some. Among some 340,000 clones listed, 86% were seen once. The sequencing here drew on peripheral blood, taken in a trial of Ad26.COV2.S vaccine versus placebo. The receptors derive from a person aged 18-60 years who received the Ad26.COV2.S COVID-19 vaccine or a placebo.

The DNA of the CDR3 is TGTGCCAGCAGTTTAGCGGTGGGGGCGACCCAATACTTC. This gives the protein CASSLAVGATQYF. The chain joins TRBV12-3 or TRBV12-4 to TRBJ2-7; D possibly corresponds to TRBD1 (6 bases). The V gene lost 0 bases and the J gene lost 13 bases, with 16 bases spanning the gap. The CDR3 sequence is 13 residues long.

This chain connects TRBV5-4 to TRBJ2-7, with D possibly TRBD1 on 8 matching bases. Germline CDR1 reads SGHNT; CDR2 reads YYREEE (reference sequence). The CDR3 is made up of 19 amino acids. Trimming shortened V by 5 bases and J by 0 bases, and 27 bases separated the two germline ends. The CDR3 DNA reads TGTGCCAGCAGTTTTCTCGGGACAGGAAAGCGGGGAAGCTCCTACGAGCAGTACTTC. This sequence encodes CASSFLGTGKRGSSYEQYF.

The gene calls are TRBV3-1 (or the pseudogene TRBV3-2) and TRBJ2-5; no firm D call. This CDR3 region has 14 residues. Germline V gives CDR1 LGHDT, CDR2 YNNKEL (reference sequence). The V and J ends lost 1 base and 0 bases respectively, with 6 bases between them. CDR3 coding DNA: TGTGCCAGCAGCCAAGCTCCTTACCAAGAGACCCAGTACTTC. This codes for CASSQAPYQETQYF.

The genes are TRBV9 and TRBJ2-3, with 10 nucleotides matching TRBD2. This CDR3 spans 15 amino acids. The junction had 5 bases not matched to a gene; V was cut back by 3 bases and J by 4 bases. Germline loops: CDR1 SGDLS, CDR2 YYNGEE. In DNA, the CDR3 is TGTGCCAGCAGCGAATTAGCGGGGGGTTCAGATACGCAGTATTTT. It encodes CASSELAGGSDTQYF.

The V call is TRBV5-1, the J call TRBJ2-5; 8 nucleotides agree with TRBD2. Germline CDR1 is SGHRS and CDR2 is YFSETQ. The CDR3 runs 14 residues. The V gene end was trimmed by 0 bases and the J gene end by 4 bases; junction bases not matched to a gene: 2. CDR3 nucleotides: TGCGCCAGCAGCTTGGCCACTAGCGGAGAGACCCAGTACTTC. The encoded protein is CASSLATSGETQYF. The full variable domain, completed using reference TRBV5-1 and TRBJ2-5, is KAGVTQTPRYLIKTRGQQVTLSCSPISGHRSVSWYQQTPGQGLQFLFEYFSETQRNKGNFPGRFSGRQFSNSRSEMNVSTLELGDSALYLCASSLATSGETQYFGPGTRLLVL.

This chain uses TRBV5-1 with TRBJ2-7; the D is unclear. V was clipped by 3 bases and J by 4 bases, with 11 bases between them. The length of the CDR3 is 13 residues. Germline CDR1 is SGHRS and CDR2 is YFSETQ. The CDR3 region has the DNA TGCGCCAGCAGCTCCGTTGGAATGTACGAGCAGTACTTC. Translating it yields CASSSVGMYEQYF.

A remark on this clone: Other DNA sequences from this sample encode an identical CDR3 as well. The V gene is TRBV7-2, the J gene TRBJ1-1; 7 bases are a match to TRBD1. This CDR3 contains 15 residues. Per germline, CDR1 SGHTA and CDR2 FQGNSA. The V segment lost 3 bases and the J segment 1 base; nucleotides outside the gene matches: 5. The CDR3: CASSFTGTENTEAFF. The CDR3 DNA reads as TGTGCCAGCAGCTTTACCGGGACAGAGAACACTGAAGCTTTCTTT. Based on the CDR3 plus reference TRBV7-2 and TRBJ1-1, the full variable domain is GAGVSQSPSNKVTEKGKDVELRCDPISGHTALYWYRQSLGQGLEFLIYFQGNSAPDKSGLPSDRFSAERTGGSVSTLTIQRTQQEDSAVYLCASSFTGTENTEAFFGQGTRLTVV.

The genes are TRBV19 and TRBJ1-1, with 7 bases identical to TRBD1. Germline CDR1 and CDR2: LNHDA and SQIVND (reference sequence). V lost 1 base, J lost 4 bases, and 9 bases stayed unmatched. The CDR3 runs to 16 residues. This CDR3 is CASSIVGGGGRTEAFF. Written as DNA, the CDR3 is TGTGCCAGTAGTATAGTGGGGGGAGGGGGCCGCACTGAAGCTTTCTTT.

The gene calls are TRBV5-4 and TRBJ2-7; tentatively, D is TRBD2 (5 bases). The CDR3 runs to 13 residues. Trimming removed 0 bases from V and 10 bases from J, with 14 bases in between. Germline loops: CDR1 SGHNT, CDR2 YYREEE (reference sequence). This CDR3 reads CASSLGLAEPQYF. The CDR3 nucleotides read TGTGCCAGCAGCTTGGGGCTAGCAGAGCCCCAGTACTTC.

This clone appeared once. The CDR3 coding sequence is TGTGCCAGCAGCCAAGATTACCAGGGAAATTCACCCCTCCACTTT. Translation gives CASSQDYQGNSPLHF. V usage is TRBV3-1 (or the pseudogene TRBV3-2) and J usage is TRBJ1-6; D possibly corresponds to TRBD1 (5 bases). The CDR3 length is 15 residues. Germline V CDR1 and CDR2: LGHDT, YNNKEL (reference sequence). Trimming took off 0 bases at V and 7 bases at J, with 10 bases between the two ends.

This clone has at least ten counts. This chain connects TRBV7-9 to TRBJ1-1; possible D gene TRBD1, 6 bases. CDR1 and CDR2 (germline): SEHNR, FQNEAQ (reference sequence). The CDR3 loop spans 14 amino acids. Trimming cost V 5 bases and J 1 base, with 11 bases left between them. CDR3 in amino acids: CASSLQGSNTEAFF. The CDR3 coding sequence is TGTGCCAGCAGCCTACAGGGCTCGAACACTGAAGCTTTCTTT.

This sequence joins TRBV29-1 and TRBJ2-2; TRBD1 aligns across 7 bases. Unmatched junction bases numbered 9, after V lost 6 bases and J lost 5 bases. Germline V gives CDR1 SQVTM, CDR2 ANQGSEA. The CDR3 is made up of 14 amino acids. CDR3 in amino acids: CSVRRDSRTGELFF. The CDR3 coding sequence is TGCAGCGTACGCCGGGACAGCAGAACCGGGGAGCTGTTTTTT.

In DNA form, the CDR3 reads TGTGCCAGCAGTGAGGGAGGCAGCAATCAGCCCCAGCATTTT. It codes for CASSEGGSNQPQHF. The J gene is TRBJ1-5, the V gene TRBV6-1; D ambiguous. The CDR3 runs to 14 residues. Germline CDR1 reads MNHNS; CDR2 reads SASEGT. Trimming shortened V by 3 bases and J by 1 base, and 7 bases separated the two germline ends.

The J gene is TRBJ1-2, the V gene TRBV10-3; no clear D gene. Germline V CDR1 and CDR2: ENHRY, SYGVKD. The CDR3 is 14 amino acids. Trimming pared 4 bases from V and 3 bases from J, leaving 12 bases between. CDR3 nucleotide sequence: TGTGCCATCAGTGGGGAGGGCAGGTACTATGGCTACACCTTC. It specifies CAISGEGRYYGYTF.

The rearrangement links TRBV6-5 to TRBJ2-3; no clear D gene. V was trimmed by 2 bases and J by 2 bases, leaving 8 bases between them. This CDR3 has 14 residues. CDR1 is MNHEY, CDR2 SVGAGI, per germline. The CDR3 region is CASSYKGNTDTQYF. CDR3 in DNA: TGTGCCAGCAGTTACAAGGGCAACACAGATACGCAGTATTTT.

V is TRBV5-1 and J is TRBJ1-2, with 7 bases identical to TRBD1. The CDR3 is made up of 15 amino acids. Germline V gives CDR1 SGHRS, CDR2 YFSETQ. With 5 bases clipped from V and 3 bases from J, the junction kept 10 bases outside the gene matches. DNA of the CDR3: TGCGCCAGCAGTTATCCGGGACAGCCTCACTATGGCTACACCTTC. It yields the protein CASSYPGQPHYGYTF.

The chain has TRBV5-1 and TRBJ1-2; a weak D match, TRBD1 (6 bases). Trimming cost V 0 bases and J 2 bases, with 14 bases left between them. CDR3 length: 16 residues. From germline, CDR1 is SGHRS and CDR2 YFSETQ. In DNA, the CDR3 is TGCGCCAGCAGCTTGGGTGACAGGATCCCGAACTATGGCTACACCTTC. Encoded protein: CASSLGDRIPNYGYTF.

V gene TRBV3-1 (or the pseudogene TRBV3-2) combines with J gene TRBJ1-1; perhaps TRBD1 as D (5 bases). The CDR3 totals 15 residues. Trimming removed 0 bases at V and 5 bases at J, with 13 bases between. Germline V CDR1 and CDR2: LGHDT, YNNKEL (reference sequence). The CDR3 DNA is TGTGCCAGCAGCCAAGATGGGGACGGGGGGACTGAAGCTTTCTTT. As protein: CASSQDGDGGTEAFF.

V and J are TRBV25-1 and TRBJ2-7, with 7 bases fitting TRBD1. V gave up 0 bases and J gave up 3 bases; unmatched junction bases: 5. Germline assignment: CDR1 MGHDK and CDR2 SYGVNS. The CDR3 extends over 15 amino acids. The CDR3 region has the DNA TGTGCCAGCAGTGAATATCGGGACAGATACTACGAGCAGTACTTC. This gives the protein CASSEYRDRYYEQYF.

The chain combines TRBV6-2 or TRBV6-3 with TRBJ1-2; D might be TRBD1 (5 bases). The CDR3 runs to 11 residues. Germline loops: CDR1 MNHEY, CDR2 SVGEGT. Trimming shortened V by 4 bases and J by 13 bases, and 13 bases separated the two germline ends. The CDR3 spells CASSSWGRSTF. In nucleotides, the CDR3 is TGTGCCAGCAGTTCCTGGGGGAGGAGCACCTTC.

The rearrangement joins TRBV9 to TRBJ2-1; tentatively, D is TRBD1 (6 bases). Germline V lookup: CDR1 SGDLS, CDR2 YYNGEE. The CDR3 loop spans 16 amino acids. V was shortened by 2 bases and J by 5 bases, with 17 bases between the two germline ends. CDR3 region: CASSVTPGVGDNEQFF. In DNA form, the CDR3 reads TGTGCCAGCAGCGTCACCCCAGGGGTAGGGGACAATGAGCAGTTCTTC.

The chain links TRBV5-5 to TRBJ1-2; D possibly corresponds to TRBD1 (6 bases). Germline V lookup: CDR1 SGHKS, CDR2 YYEKEE (reference sequence). Trimming took 2 bases from V and 0 from J, leaving 17 bases between them. This CDR3 is 17 amino acids long. CDR3 nucleotide sequence: TGTGCCAGCAGCTTTTCCGGGGGCGTCGGGACTAACTATGGCTACACCTTC. Its protein is CASSFSGGVGTNYGYTF.

The rearrangement uses TRBV9 and TRBJ2-1; the D is unclear. From germline, CDR1 is SGDLS and CDR2 YYNGEE. The CDR3 is 13 amino acids. Trimming removed 4 bases from V and 7 bases from J, with 12 bases in between. Here the CDR3 DNA reads TGTGCCAGCAGCCCATTGGTGACGAATGAGCAGTTCTTC. Protein sequence: CASSPLVTNEQFF.

The genes are TRBV6-1 and TRBJ1-2; 8 nucleotides line up with TRBD1. CDR1 MNHNS and CDR2 SASEGT come from the germline V gene. V lost 3 bases, J lost 4 bases, and 10 bases stayed unmatched. The CDR3 length is 16 residues. CDR3 nucleotide sequence: TGTGCCAGCAGTGAGTCGACAGGGGCCTTCTCCTATGGCTACACCTTC. Translating it yields CASSESTGAFSYGYTF.

This clone came up many times. The chain recombines TRBV28 with TRBJ2-7; D uncertain. The CDR3 sequence is 14 residues long. Germline lookup yields CDR1 MDHEN and CDR2 SYDVKM. The V gene lost 4 bases and the J gene lost 2 bases, with 12 bases spanning the gap. The CDR3 here is CASSWVSVTYEQYF. The CDR3 nucleotides are TGTGCCAGCAGTTGGGTCAGCGTAACCTACGAGCAGTACTTC.